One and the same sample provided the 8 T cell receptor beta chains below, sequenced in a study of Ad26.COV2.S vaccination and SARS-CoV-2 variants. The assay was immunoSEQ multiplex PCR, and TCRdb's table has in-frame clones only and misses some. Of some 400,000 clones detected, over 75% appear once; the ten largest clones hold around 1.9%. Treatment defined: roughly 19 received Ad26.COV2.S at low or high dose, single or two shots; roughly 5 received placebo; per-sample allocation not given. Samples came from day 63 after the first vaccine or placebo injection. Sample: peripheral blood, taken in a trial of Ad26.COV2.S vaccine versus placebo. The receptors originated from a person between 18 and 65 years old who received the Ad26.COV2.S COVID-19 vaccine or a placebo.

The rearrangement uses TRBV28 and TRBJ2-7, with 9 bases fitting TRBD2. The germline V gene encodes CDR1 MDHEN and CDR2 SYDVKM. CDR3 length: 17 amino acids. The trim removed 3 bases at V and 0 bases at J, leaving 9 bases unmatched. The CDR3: CASSLLRGAGGSYEQYF. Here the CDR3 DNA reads TGTGCCAGCAGTTTGCTTCGAGGAGCGGGAGGCTCCTACGAGCAGTACTTC.

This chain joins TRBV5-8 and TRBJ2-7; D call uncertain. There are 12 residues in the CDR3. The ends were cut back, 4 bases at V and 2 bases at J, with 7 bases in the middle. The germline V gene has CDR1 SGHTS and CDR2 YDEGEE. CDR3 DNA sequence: TGTGCCAGCAGCCCCGGAACCTACGAGCAGTACTTC. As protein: CASSPGTYEQYF.

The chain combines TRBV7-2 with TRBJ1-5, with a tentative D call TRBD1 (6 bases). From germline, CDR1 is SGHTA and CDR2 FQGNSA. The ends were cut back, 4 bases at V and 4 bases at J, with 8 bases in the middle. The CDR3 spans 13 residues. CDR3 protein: CASSSDRNQPQHF. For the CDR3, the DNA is TGTGCCAGCAGCTCGGACAGAAATCAGCCCCAGCATTTT.

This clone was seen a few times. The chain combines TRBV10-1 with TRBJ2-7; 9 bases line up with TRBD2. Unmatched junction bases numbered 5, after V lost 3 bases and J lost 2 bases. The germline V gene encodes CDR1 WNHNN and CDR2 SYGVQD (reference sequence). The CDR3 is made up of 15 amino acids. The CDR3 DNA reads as TGCGCCAGCAGTGATTGGGTAGCGGGAGCCTACGAGCAGTACTTC. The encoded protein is CASSDWVAGAYEQYF.

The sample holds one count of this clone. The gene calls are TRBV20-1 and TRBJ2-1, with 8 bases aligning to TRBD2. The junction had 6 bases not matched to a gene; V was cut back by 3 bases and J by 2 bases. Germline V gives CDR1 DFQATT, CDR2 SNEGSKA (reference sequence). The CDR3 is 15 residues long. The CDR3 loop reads CSASWQRGTYNEQFF. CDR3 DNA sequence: TGCAGTGCTAGTTGGCAGCGGGGGACCTACAATGAGCAGTTCTTC.

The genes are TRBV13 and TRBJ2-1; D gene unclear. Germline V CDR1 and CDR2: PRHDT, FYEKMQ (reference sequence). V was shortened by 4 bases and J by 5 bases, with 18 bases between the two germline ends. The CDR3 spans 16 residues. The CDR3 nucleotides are TGTGCCAGCAGCTACTCACCGGCTCGCAGCAACAATGAGCAGTTCTTC. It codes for CASSYSPARSNNEQFF.

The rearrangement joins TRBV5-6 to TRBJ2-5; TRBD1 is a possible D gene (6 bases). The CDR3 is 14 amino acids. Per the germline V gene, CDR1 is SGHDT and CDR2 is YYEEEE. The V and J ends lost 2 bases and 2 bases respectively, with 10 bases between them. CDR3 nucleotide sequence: TGTGCCAGCAGCTTTGGGACATTACAAGAGACCCAGTACTTC. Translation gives CASSFGTLQETQYF.

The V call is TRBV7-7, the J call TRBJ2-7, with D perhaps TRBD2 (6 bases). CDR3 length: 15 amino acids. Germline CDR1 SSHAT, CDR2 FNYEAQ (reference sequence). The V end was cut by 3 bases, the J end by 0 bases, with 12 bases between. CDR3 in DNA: TGTGCCAGCAGCTTTGGTAGCGGACCCTCCTACGAGCAGTACTTC. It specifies CASSFGSGPSYEQYF.